This T cell receptor (beta chain) was documented in a study of T cell responses to AZD1222 COVID-19 vaccine. TCRdb's copy holds only in-frame clones and misses some; the assay was immunoSEQ multiplex PCR. The sample records some 120,000 clones, about 88% being singletons. CDR3 length equals 15 residues. Germline lookup yields CDR1 SGHTA and CDR2 FQGNSA. V lost 6 bases and J 0 bases, leaving 11 bases between the germline ends. Samples with a second dose at about 4 or about 12 weeks were pooled together. This chain links TRBV7-2 with TRBJ1-4; D is unresolved. The sequences come from peripheral blood, collected 28 days after the second AZD1222 dose. The TCR comes from an adult who received the AZD1222 COVID-19 vaccine. Here the CDR3 DNA reads TGTGCCAGCAGTTCACCACATGCAACTAATGAAAAACTGTTTTTT. Translation: CASSSPHATNEKLFF.